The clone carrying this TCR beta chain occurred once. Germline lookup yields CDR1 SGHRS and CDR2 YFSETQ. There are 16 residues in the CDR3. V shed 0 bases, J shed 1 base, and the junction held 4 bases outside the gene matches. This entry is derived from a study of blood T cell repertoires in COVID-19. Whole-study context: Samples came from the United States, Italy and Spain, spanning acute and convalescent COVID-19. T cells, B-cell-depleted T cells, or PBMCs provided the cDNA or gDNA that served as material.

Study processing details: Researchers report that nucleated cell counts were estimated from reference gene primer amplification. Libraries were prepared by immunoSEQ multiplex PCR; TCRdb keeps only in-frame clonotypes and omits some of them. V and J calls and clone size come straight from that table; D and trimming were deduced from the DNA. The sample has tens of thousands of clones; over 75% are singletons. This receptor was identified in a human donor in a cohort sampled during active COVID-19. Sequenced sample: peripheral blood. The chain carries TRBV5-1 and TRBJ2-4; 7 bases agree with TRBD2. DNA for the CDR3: TGCGCCAGCAGCTTGGTGCGCGGGAGTGCCAAAAACATTCAGTACTTC. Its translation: CASSLVRGSAKNIQYF.